This entry lists 14 T cell receptor beta chains sequenced from one sample in a study of glioma-infiltrating T cells after dendritic cell vaccination. Time point described: after dendritic cell vaccination, including at tumor progression/relapse. Profiled with immunoSEQ multiplex PCR; TCRdb holds only in-frame clones, not every one. The table records more than 70,000 clones, around 87% of them present only once. This sample comprised blood, obtained after dendritic cell vaccination. These receptors came from a human donor with glioblastoma.

This chain uses TRBV5-1 with TRBJ2-3; possible D gene TRBD2, 7 bases. V lost 7 bases, J lost 0 bases, and 15 bases lay in between. CDR1 is SGHRS, CDR2 YFSETQ, per germline. CDR3 length: 15 residues. Written as DNA, the CDR3 is TGCGCCAGCCGCGGGGGCCGAGCTAGCACAGATACGCAGTATTTT. This gives the protein CASRGGRASTDTQYF.

The chain carries TRBV19 and TRBJ2-7; no definite D call. CDR1 and CDR2 from the germline V gene are LNHDA and SQIVND (reference sequence). The CDR3 spans 15 residues. Between the trimmed V and J ends, which lost 2 bases and 0 bases, there was a span of 11 bases. CDR3 nucleotide sequence: TGTGCCAGTAGTATAAGGTTTACGGGCTCCTACGAGCAGTACTTC. Its protein is CASSIRFTGSYEQYF.

The rearrangement joins TRBV6-5 to TRBJ1-2; a weak D match, TRBD1 (5 bases). CDR1 and CDR2 (germline): MNHEY, SVGAGI. The ends were cut back, 2 bases at V and 4 bases at J, with 8 bases in the middle. This CDR3 comprises 13 residues. The CDR3 region is CASSYGGSYGYTF. The CDR3 nucleotides are TGTGCCAGCAGTTACGGGGGGTCCTATGGCTACACCTTC.

The CDR3 DNA reads TGCGCCAGCAGGACGACAGGGCGAGACACTGAAGCTTTCTTT. Its protein is CASRTTGRDTEAFF. The J gene is TRBJ1-1, the V gene TRBV5-1; 7 bases are shared with TRBD1. The germline gives CDR1 SGHRS, CDR2 YFSETQ. V was clipped by 5 bases and J by 3 bases; unmatched bases: 7. This CDR3 comprises 14 residues.

The chain uses TRBV29-1 and TRBJ2-1; 8 bases are a match to TRBD2. The V gene's germline CDR1 is SQVTM and CDR2 ANQGSEA. V gave up 7 bases and J gave up 1 base; unmatched junction bases: 6. CDR3 length: 14 residues. CDR3 protein: CSETGGASYNEQFF. In DNA, the CDR3 is TGCAGCGAAACCGGGGGGGCGTCCTACAATGAGCAGTTCTTC.

The chain carries TRBV7-9 and TRBJ2-7; 7 nucleotides agree with TRBD2. The germline CDR1 and CDR2 sequences are SEHNR and FQNEAQ (reference sequence). This CDR3 contains 14 residues. Losses at the gene ends were 5 bases for V and 6 bases for J; bases not matched to a gene: 10. CDR3 loop: CASSPGLVPGEQYF. CDR3 nucleotides: TGTGCCAGCAGCCCCGGACTAGTACCGGGCGAGCAGTACTTC.

The chain joins TRBV5-1 to TRBJ2-1, with 8 bases identical to TRBD1. The CDR3 totals 15 residues. Germline CDR1 SGHRS, CDR2 YFSETQ. V dropped 4 bases and J dropped 5; count of bases not matched to a gene: 8. The CDR3 region is CASSATDRENNEQFF. The DNA of the CDR3 is TGCGCCAGCAGCGCTACGGACAGGGAGAACAATGAGCAGTTCTTC.

The V gene is TRBV7-9, the J gene TRBJ1-1; a possible D gene is TRBD1 (5 bases). This CDR3 region has 17 residues. The germline gives CDR1 SEHNR, CDR2 FQNEAQ (reference sequence). V lost 5 bases, J lost 0 bases, and 19 bases lay in between. The CDR3 is CASSPVGGLTMNTEAFF. CDR3 nucleotides: TGTGCCAGCAGCCCCGTGGGGGGGTTAACGATGAACACTGAAGCTTTCTTT.

This sequence joins TRBV10-3 and TRBJ2-1, with 11 bases aligning to TRBD2. Trimming took 8 bases from V and 5 from J; bases not matched to a gene: 5. Looked up from germline, CDR1 is ENHRY and CDR2 is SYGVKD. The CDR3 extends over 14 amino acids. CDR3 sequence (DNA): TGTGCCATCCGAGGGGGACTAGCGGACAATGAGCAGTTCTTC. This codes for CAIRGGLADNEQFF.

The chain links TRBV7-6 to TRBJ1-1; 10 bases map to TRBD1. Germline lookup yields CDR1 SGHVS and CDR2 FNYEAQ. The CDR3 extends over 16 amino acids. The V segment lost 5 bases and the J segment 1 base; nucleotides outside the gene matches: 7. This CDR3 reads CASSPRTGGRNTEAFF. The CDR3 DNA reads as TGTGCCAGCAGCCCCAGGACAGGGGGGCGGAACACTGAAGCTTTCTTT.

The chain combines TRBV7-9 with TRBJ2-5; 7 nucleotides align to TRBD1. The CDR3 is made up of 14 amino acids. V dropped 5 bases and J dropped 5; count of bases not matched to a gene: 8. Looked up from germline, CDR1 is SEHNR and CDR2 is FQNEAQ (reference sequence). The CDR3 DNA reads as TGTGCCAGCAGCACCACAGGGGTGTGGGAGACCCAGTACTTC. It codes for CASSTTGVWETQYF.

The chain recombines TRBV7-2 with TRBJ1-2; D remains ambiguous. V lost 5 bases to trimming and J lost 5 bases, with 21 bases between them. The CDR3 consists of 16 residues. CDR1 SGHTA and CDR2 FQGNSA come from the germline V gene. CDR3 protein: CASSHRGSRSGYGYTF. The CDR3 nucleotides are TGTGCCAGCAGCCATCGCGGGTCCCGATCCGGGTATGGCTACACCTTC.

The chain joins TRBV11-2 to TRBJ2-5; D possibly corresponds to TRBD2 (5 bases). CDR3 length: 12 residues. Germline V gene lookup returns CDR1 SGHAT and CDR2 FQNNGV. The germline V and J ends were trimmed by 1 base and 5 bases, with 5 bases remaining between them. The CDR3 bases are TGTGCCAGCAGCTTAGTAGCGGAGACCCAGTACTTC. Translation gives CASSLVAETQYF.

V and J are TRBV5-6 and TRBJ2-1, with 8 bases that match TRBD2. The CDR3 totals 14 residues. Per germline, CDR1 SGHDT and CDR2 YYEEEE. J gave up 6 bases and V 4 bases, and 6 bases lay outside the gene matches. DNA for the CDR3: TGTGCCAGCAGCACGGGAGGGGGTTTCAATGAGCAGTTCTTC. Translating gives CASSTGGGFNEQFF.